One and the same sample provided the 24 T cell receptor beta chains below, sequenced in a study of human T cells and chemical hapten exposure. TCRdb re-called the RACE reads with MiXCR, one entry per CDR3 protein. Of about 340,000 distinct CDR3 sequences in the sample, approximately 6.3% were seen once. Time point indicated: patch test 1, 2 weeks after DPC sensitization. The treatment was: therapeutic diphenylcyclopropenone sensitization with weekly scalp DPC. The material was whole blood, obtained in connection with sensitization to the hapten diphenylcyclopropenone (DPC). Source of these receptors: a woman aged 18-29 years with alopecia areata. Some clones in this sample may be carry-over from other donors' samples.

Ten or more counts support this clonotype. V is TRBV5-6 and J is TRBJ2-7; unclear D gene. The CDR3 loop spans 13 amino acids. CDR1 and CDR2 from the germline V gene are SGHDT and YYEEEE. Trimming pared 1 base from V and 2 bases from J, leaving 7 bases between. In DNA form, the CDR3 reads TGTGCCAGCAGCTTGTTAAGGGCCTACGAGCAGTACTTC. This translates into CASSLLRAYEQYF.

This clonotype was counted many times. The chain has TRBV27 and TRBJ1-2; weak D call: TRBD1 (6 bases). The length of the CDR3 is 12 residues. CDR1 MNHEY and CDR2 SMNVEV come from the germline V gene (reference sequence). V lost 7 bases and J lost 8, with 14 bases in between. CDR3 sequence (DNA): TGTGCCAGCACTCCATACAGGGCAGGCTACACCTTC. Protein sequence: CASTPYRAGYTF.

This clonotype was seen more than once but under ten times. The chain combines TRBV9 with TRBJ1-1; TRBD1 is a possible D gene (6 bases). Germline values: CDR1 SGDLS, CDR2 YYNGEE. V gave up 0 bases and J gave up 4 bases, with 16 bases separating them. CDR3 size: 16 residues. Here the CDR3 reads CASSVAVSGAATEAFF. CDR3 DNA: TGTGCCAGCAGCGTAGCGGTATCGGGGGCCGCCACTGAAGCTTTCTTT. The full variable domain, completed using reference TRBV9 and TRBJ1-1, is DSGVTQTPKHLITATGQRVTLRCSPRSGDLSVYWYQQSLDQGLQFLIQYYNGEERAKGNILERFSAQQFPDLHSELNLSSLELGDSALYFCASSVAVSGAATEAFFGQGTRLTVV.

The chain links TRBV6-1 to TRBJ1-6; TRBD1 matches at 9 bases. The CDR3 runs to 15 residues. V was clipped by 2 bases and J by 6 bases; unmatched bases: 2. CDR1 is MNHNS and CDR2 is SASEGT in the germline V gene. CDR3 sequence reads: CASSELDRGNSPLHF. The DNA of the CDR3 is TGTGCCAGCAGTGAACTGGACAGGGGTAATTCACCCCTCCACTTT.

At least ten counts were recorded for this clonotype. The rearrangement links TRBV27 to TRBJ1-6, with D possibly being TRBD1 (6 bases). This CDR3 is 17 amino acids long. The V end was cut by 3 bases, the J end by 3 bases, with 15 bases between. Germline V gene lookup returns CDR1 MNHEY and CDR2 SMNVEV (reference sequence). In nucleotides, the CDR3 is TGTGCCAGCAGTTTGACTGGACAGACAATCTATAATTCACCCCTCCACTTT. Protein product: CASSLTGQTIYNSPLHF.

Details on this clonotype: Germline and junction disagree at one end, which may indicate a read error. The chain uses TRBV7-2 and TRBJ1-6, with D maybe TRBD1 (6 bases). Germline V lookup: CDR1 SGHTA, CDR2 FQGNSA. The CDR3 spans 19 residues. The CDR3 region is CASSLEGGNVGSYNAPLHF. Here the CDR3 DNA reads TGTGCCAGCAGCTTAGAGGGGGGCAATGTGGGCTCCTATAATGCACCCCTCCACTTT.

This clonotype was counted between two and nine times. The rearrangement joins TRBV5-1 to TRBJ2-5; TRBD1 matches at 8 bases. The CDR3 totals 14 residues. The V segment lost 4 bases and the J segment 5 bases; nucleotides outside the gene matches: 7. Germline V CDR1 and CDR2: SGHRS, YFSETQ. CDR3 sequence (DNA): TGCGCCAGCAGCCTTACGACAGGGGCCGAGACCCAGTACTTC. It encodes CASSLTTGAETQYF.

This clonotype was detected ten times or more. The V call is TRBV7-9, the J call TRBJ2-7; 14 nucleotides line up with TRBD2. Germline assignment: CDR1 SEHNR and CDR2 FQNEAQ (reference sequence). The CDR3 contains 14 residues. Unmatched junction bases numbered 1, after V lost 4 bases and J lost 5 bases. The CDR3 nucleotides are TGTGCCAGCAGCTCGACTAGCGGGGGGGACGAGCAGTACTTC. Translated, it gives CASSSTSGGDEQYF.

The chain employs TRBV3-1 and TRBJ2-3; D call uncertain. Per the germline V gene, CDR1 is LGHDT and CDR2 is YNNKEL (reference sequence). This CDR3 spans 13 amino acids. V was clipped by 0 bases and J by 3 bases, with 4 bases between them. The DNA for the CDR3 is TGTGCCAGCAGCCAAGAAGAGACAGATACGCAGTATTTT. Translation gives CASSQEETDTQYF.

The genes are TRBV5-1 and TRBJ2-3; no firm D call. Germline values: CDR1 SGHRS, CDR2 YFSETQ. V was pared by 2 bases and J by 9 bases, with 16 bases between. The CDR3 consists of 14 residues. The CDR3 DNA follows: TGCGCCAGCAGCTTCGTTTCCCCGCTAAACACGCAGTATTTT. Amino acids: CASSFVSPLNTQYF.

This clonotype was counted between two and nine times. The CDR3 protein is CSVESTGGYSGYTF. CDR3 sequence (DNA): TGCAGCGTTGAATCAACAGGGGGTTACTCTGGCTACACCTTC. The V gene is TRBV29-1, the J gene TRBJ1-2; TRBD1 matches at 8 bases. CDR1 is SQVTM, CDR2 ANQGSEA, per germline. Unmatched junction bases numbered 9, after V lost 2 bases and J lost 7 bases. CDR3 size: 14 residues.

The chain couples TRBV18 to TRBJ1-1, with D possibly matching TRBD1 (5 bases). CDR1 is KGHSH and CDR2 is LQKENI in the germline V gene. The V end was cut by 1 base, the J end by 1 base, with 13 bases between. The CDR3 length is 16 residues. In DNA form, the CDR3 reads TGTGCCAGCTCACCACAAGGGGACCGATGGAACACTGAAGCTTTCTTT. Its protein product is CASSPQGDRWNTEAFF. Variable domain in full (rest from reference TRBV18 and TRBJ1-1): NAGVMQNPRHLVRRRGQEARLRCSPMKGHSHVYWYRQLPEEGLKFMVYLQKENIIDESGMPKERFSAEFPKEGPSILRIQQVVRGDSAAYFCASSPQGDRWNTEAFFGQGTRLTVV.

The chain recombines TRBV7-9 with TRBJ1-1; D ambiguous. CDR1 and CDR2 (germline): SEHNR, FQNEAQ (reference sequence). V shed 7 bases and J shed 10 bases, with 16 bases lying between them. This CDR3 is built from 12 residues. CDR3 in DNA: TGTGCCAGCACCCGCGAGGCAGGAGGAGCTTTCTTT. Protein sequence: CASTREAGGAFF. The full variable domain, rest sourced from reference TRBV7-9 and TRBJ1-1, is DTGVSQNPRHKITKRGQNVTFRCDPISEHNRLYWYRQTLGQGPEFLTYFQNEAQLEKSRLLSDRFSAERPKGSFSTLEIQRTEQGDSAMYLCASTREAGGAFFGQGTRLTVV.

The chain combines TRBV27 with TRBJ2-1, with 13 nucleotides matching TRBD2. This CDR3 is 18 amino acids long. V dropped 7 bases and J dropped 0; count of bases not matched to a gene: 9. The germline V gene has CDR1 MNHEY and CDR2 SMNVEV (reference sequence). The CDR3 loop is CASTSLGTSGASYNEQFF. The CDR3 DNA follows: TGTGCCAGCACCTCCTTGGGGACTAGCGGGGCCTCCTACAATGAGCAGTTCTTC.

The V and J genes are TRBV3-1 and TRBJ1-5; 7 positions match TRBD1. CDR1 and CDR2 (germline): LGHDT, YNNKEL (reference sequence). The CDR3 sequence is 15 residues long. Germline trimming cut 5 bases from V and 0 bases from J; bases unmatched to any gene: 4. The CDR3 protein is CASSAYRGSNQPQHF. In nucleotides, the CDR3 is TGTGCCAGCAGCGCGTACAGGGGTAGCAATCAGCCCCAGCATTTT. The full variable domain, completed using reference TRBV3-1 and TRBJ1-5, is DTAVSQTPKYLVTQMGNDKSIKCEQNLGHDTMYWYKQDSKKFLKIMFSYNNKELIINETVPNRFSPKSPDKAHLNLHINSLELGDSAVYFCASSAYRGSNQPQHFGDGTRLSIL.

As regards this clonotype: Germline and junction disagree at one end, which may indicate a read error. This chain links TRBV7-7 with TRBJ2-2; D is ambiguous. The CDR3 runs to 15 residues. CDR1 is SSHAT, CDR2 FNYEAQ, per germline (reference sequence). The CDR3 region has the DNA TGTGCTAGCAGCTTTTCGGTGGCGAACACCGGGGAGCTGTTTTTT. Translated, it gives CASSFSVANTGELFF.

V and J are TRBV14 and TRBJ2-3, with D possibly matching TRBD2 (5 bases). The CDR3 covers 16 residues. V dropped 1 base and J dropped 5 bases, with 16 bases sitting between them. CDR1 is SGHDN and CDR2 is FVKESK in the germline V gene. In DNA, the CDR3 is TGTGCCAGCAGCCAAGGTCGGGCAGACGGAGGAGATACGCAGTATTTT. Translated: CASSQGRADGGDTQYF. The full variable domain, rest sourced from reference TRBV14 and TRBJ2-3, is EAGVTQFPSHSVIEKGQTVTLRCDPISGHDNLYWYRRVMGKEIKFLLHFVKESKQDESGMPNNRFLAERTGGTYSTLKVQPAELEDSGVYFCASSQGRADGGDTQYFGPGTRLTVL.

This clonotype was recorded many times. The chain joins TRBV3-1 to TRBJ2-2; D gene ambiguous. The CDR3 loop spans 14 amino acids. Trimming left V 3 bases short and J 4 bases short, with 9 bases between. Germline-derived CDR1 and CDR2 are LGHDT and YNNKEL (reference sequence). Here the CDR3 DNA reads TGTGCCAGCAGCCACACCTCCGTCACCGGGGAGCTGTTTTTT. Amino acid sequence: CASSHTSVTGELFF.

This clonotype has ten or more counts. The V call is TRBV28, the J call TRBJ1-2, with D possibly matching TRBD1 (6 bases). V lost 2 bases to trimming and J lost 6 bases, with 7 bases between them. Germline assignment: CDR1 MDHEN and CDR2 SYDVKM. This CDR3 region has 12 residues. CDR3 DNA: TGTGCCAGCAGTTTAAACAGGGATGGCTACACCTTC. Its translation: CASSLNRDGYTF.

This clonotype was counted only a few times. This sequence joins TRBV5-6 and TRBJ2-1; weak D call: TRBD1 (6 bases). Germline V CDR1 and CDR2: SGHDT, YYEEEE. V was pared by 5 bases and J by 4 bases, with 10 bases between. CDR3 length: 13 residues. The CDR3 protein is CASRRTAYNEQFF. As DNA, the CDR3 is TGTGCCAGCAGGCGGACAGCTTACAATGAGCAGTTCTTC.

V and J are TRBV9 and TRBJ1-6; D might be TRBD1 (6 bases). V lost 0 bases and J 5 bases, leaving 9 bases between the germline ends. This CDR3 region has 15 residues. Germline V gene data show CDR1 as SGDLS and CDR2 as YYNGEE. The CDR3 here is CASSVGGANNSPLHF. CDR3 DNA sequence: TGTGCCAGCAGCGTAGGGGGGGCGAATAATTCACCCCTCCACTTT.

This clonotype was recorded at least ten times. CDR3 residues: CASSDWGSPSDTQYF. In nucleotides, the CDR3 is TGTGCCAGCAGTGATTGGGGGAGCCCCTCCGATACGCAGTATTTT. The chain is built from TRBV6-1 and TRBJ2-3; TRBD1 or TRBD2 may be the D gene (5 bases each). Between the trimmed V and J ends, which lost 3 bases and 6 bases, there was a span of 16 bases. The CDR3 runs 15 residues. Per germline, CDR1 MNHNS and CDR2 SASEGT.

The genes are TRBV6-1 and TRBJ1-1; D gene unclear. V was shortened by 5 bases and J by 1 base, with 14 bases between the two germline ends. CDR3 size: 15 residues. Germline values: CDR1 MNHNS, CDR2 SASEGT. Here the CDR3 DNA reads TGTGCCAGCAGTTTACTAGGACTGTCGAACACTGAAGCTTTCTTT. Translated, it gives CASSLLGLSNTEAFF.

This clonotype has more than one count but fewer than ten. This sequence joins TRBV28 and TRBJ2-7; D remains ambiguous. The germline V and J ends were trimmed by 2 bases and 3 bases, with 5 bases remaining between them. Per germline, CDR1 MDHEN and CDR2 SYDVKM. This CDR3 contains 12 residues. CDR3 nucleotide sequence: TGTGCCAGCAGTTTACGCGTCTACGAGCAGTACTTC. Protein sequence: CASSLRVYEQYF.